These 20 T cell receptor beta chains were sequenced from one sample in a study of T cell responses to AZD1222 COVID-19 vaccine. Assay: immunoSEQ multiplex PCR; the TCRdb copy retains only in-frame clones and omits some. The repertoire includes fewer than 250,000 clones, over 80% of them detected once, and over 1% sits in the top ten. Sequencing was performed on peripheral blood, taken on day 0 of AZD1222 vaccination. The receptors were gathered from an adult in good health.

The chain uses TRBV7-9 and TRBJ2-7, with D perhaps matching TRBD1 (6 bases). Germline lookup yields CDR1 SEHNR and CDR2 FQNEAQ (reference sequence). Trimming pared 6 bases from V and 1 base from J, leaving 13 bases between. The CDR3 is made up of 14 amino acids. CDR3 bases: TGTGCCAGCAGTTTCGGACAGCCGTCCTACGAGCAGTACTTC. It codes for CASSFGQPSYEQYF.

The count of this clone is one. CDR3 DNA sequence: TGTGCCACCAACAACTTTGAACAGGGTGTAGACACTGAAGCTTTCTTT. Translation gives CATNNFEQGVDTEAFF. The chain combines TRBV15 with TRBJ1-1; D possibly corresponds to TRBD1 (6 bases). Trimming left V 7 bases short and J 3 bases short, with 21 bases between. CDR3 length: 16 residues. Germline CDR1 is LNHNV and CDR2 is YYDKDF (reference sequence).

On this clone itself: In the same sample, other DNA sequences code for this CDR3. J is TRBJ2-5 and V is TRBV5-1; 9 positions match TRBD1. Germline CDR1 SGHRS, CDR2 YFSETQ. V shed 0 bases, J shed 4 bases, and the junction held 4 bases outside the gene matches. CDR3 size: 15 residues. Written as DNA, the CDR3 is TGCGCCAGCAGCTTGGTTACAGGGGGCGGAGAGACCCAGTACTTC. This codes for CASSLVTGGGETQYF.

The rearrangement joins TRBV6-5 to TRBJ1-4; D is undetermined. The CDR3 is 13 residues long. V was shortened by 8 bases and J by 0 bases, with 7 bases between the two germline ends. Germline V gives CDR1 MNHEY, CDR2 SVGAGI. CDR3 in amino acids: CASARTTNEKLFF. The CDR3 bases are TGTGCCAGCGCCAGAACAACTAATGAAAAACTGTTTTTT.

The rearrangement uses TRBV18 and TRBJ1-2; D gene unclear. CDR1 and CDR2 (germline): KGHSH, LQKENI. The V and J ends lost 6 bases and 5 bases respectively, with 16 bases between them. This CDR3 comprises 14 residues. CDR3 amino acids: CASSPLREGYGYTF. The CDR3 DNA sequence: TGTGCCAGCTCTCCCCTGCGCGAAGGATATGGCTACACCTTC.

CDR3 sequence reads: CASSSRVVDTQYF. In nucleotides, the CDR3 is TGCGCCAGCAGCTCCCGGGTAGTAGATACGCAGTATTTT. The J gene is TRBJ2-3, the V gene TRBV5-1; D gene ambiguous. The CDR3 runs to 13 residues. V gave up 3 bases and J gave up 5 bases, with 10 bases separating them. Germline lookup yields CDR1 SGHRS and CDR2 YFSETQ.

About this clone: The sample contains more than one DNA sequence encoding this CDR3. This rearrangement joins TRBV2 to TRBJ1-1, with D perhaps TRBD1 (5 bases). Between the trimmed V and J ends, which lost 4 bases and 1 base, there was a span of 7 bases. In germline, CDR1 is SNHLY, CDR2 FYNNEI. The CDR3 sequence is 13 residues long. The CDR3 reads CASSGQPNTEAFF. In DNA, the CDR3 is TGTGCCAGCAGTGGACAGCCGAACACTGAAGCTTTCTTT.

This clone was recorded at least ten times. The rearrangement joins TRBV2 to TRBJ2-5, with D uncertain. The CDR3 covers 15 residues. Between the trimmed V and J ends, which lost 7 bases and 2 bases, there was a span of 17 bases. The germline V gene encodes CDR1 SNHLY and CDR2 FYNNEI. The CDR3 bases are TGTGCCAGCACCGTGGGCGGCAGCCCGCAAGAGACCCAGTACTTC. It encodes CASTVGGSPQETQYF.

The chain uses TRBV5-1 and TRBJ1-2, with a weak D call TRBD1 (6 bases). The CDR3 length is 15 residues. From germline, CDR1 is SGHRS and CDR2 YFSETQ. Trimming left V 4 bases short and J 4 bases short, with 17 bases between. The CDR3 nucleotides are TGCGCCAGCAGCCTAGGGGACACTCGAGGCTATGGCTACACCTTC. Its translation is CASSLGDTRGYGYTF.

J is TRBJ2-1 and V is TRBV29-1; D is perhaps TRBD1 or TRBD2 (6 bases each). V was shortened by 7 bases and J by 2 bases, with 24 bases between the two germline ends. Germline V CDR1 and CDR2: SQVTM, ANQGSEA. This CDR3 has 17 amino acids. The CDR3 DNA is TGCAGCGCCCGACTCGGGGGCGGTGGGGCAGCCTACAATGAGCAGTTCTTC. Amino acids: CSARLGGGGAAYNEQFF.

As regards this clone: The sample contains more than one DNA sequence encoding this CDR3. The V gene is TRBV6-5, the J gene TRBJ1-2; D is undetermined. With 7 bases removed from V and 4 bases from J, the gap between germline ends came to 10 bases. CDR3 length equals 12 residues. The V gene's germline CDR1 is MNHEY and CDR2 SVGAGI. CDR3 nucleotide sequence: TGTGCCAGCACCTGGACGACCTATGGCTACACCTTC. This gives the protein CASTWTTYGYTF.

The chain has TRBV11-1 and TRBJ1-4, with a weak D call TRBD1 (5 bases). V was pared by 2 bases and J by 7 bases, with 14 bases between. Germline CDR1 is SGHAT and CDR2 is FQDESV (reference sequence). This CDR3 region has 15 residues. In DNA, the CDR3 is TGTGCCAGCAGCTTAACTTCAGGGTCCCGTGAAAAACTGTTTTTT. Encoded protein: CASSLTSGSREKLFF. Supplemented by reference TRBV11-1 and TRBJ1-4, the full variable domain reads EAEVAQSPRYKITEKSQAVAFWCDPISGHATLYWYRQILGQGPELLVQFQDESVVDDSQLPKDRFSAERLKGVDSTLKIQPAELGDSAMYLCASSLTSGSREKLFFGSGTQLSVL.

The chain is built from TRBV4-1 and TRBJ2-1, with TRBD2 matching over 11 bases. The CDR3 contains 17 residues. V dropped 0 bases and J dropped 3; count of bases not matched to a gene: 4. The germline gives CDR1 MGHRA, CDR2 YSYEKL. In nucleotides, the CDR3 is TGCGCCAGCAGCCAAGATTTTCTAGCGGGGGGCTACAATGAGCAGTTCTTC. It translates to CASSQDFLAGGYNEQFF.

This chain joins TRBV4-2 and TRBJ2-2, with TRBD2 matching over 11 bases. Germline-derived CDR1 and CDR2 are LGHNA and YNFKEQ. The CDR3 contains 20 residues. The V gene end was trimmed by 0 bases and the J gene end by 0 bases; junction bases not matched to a gene: 9. CDR3 DNA: TGTGCCAGCAGCCAAGAATTGCCTAGCGGGGGGCCCGCGAACACCGGGGAGCTGTTTTTT. Amino acid sequence: CASSQELPSGGPANTGELFF.

The gene calls are TRBV29-1 and TRBJ1-2; tentative D call: TRBD1 (5 bases). Trimming took 7 bases from V and 6 from J, leaving 15 bases between them. This CDR3 contains 12 residues. Germline CDR1 is SQVTM and CDR2 is ANQGSEA. For the CDR3, the DNA is TGCAGCGGCGCTAGTAGGGGTCATGGCTACACCTTC. Translating gives CSGASRGHGYTF.

The chain joins TRBV28 to TRBJ1-6; 7 bases agree with TRBD1. The germline gives CDR1 MDHEN, CDR2 SYDVKM. CDR3 size: 13 residues. In nucleotides, the CDR3 is TGTGCGACAGGGAGCTCCTATAATTCACCCCTCCACTTT. Translation gives CATGSSYNSPLHF.

The rearrangement uses TRBV11-2 and TRBJ2-5; D unclear. The CDR3 extends over 14 amino acids. Per the germline V gene, CDR1 is SGHAT and CDR2 is FQNNGV. V was cut by 1 base and J by 5 bases, with 11 bases left in between. The CDR3 DNA is TGTGCCAGCAGCTTAGGACTGCCCCCCGAGACCCAGTACTTC. Protein sequence: CASSLGLPPETQYF.

This clone was seen once. V gene TRBV6-6 combines with J gene TRBJ1-6; D gene unclear. The germline V and J ends were trimmed by 6 bases and 9 bases, with 12 bases remaining between them. Germline V gene sequence: CDR1 MNHNY, CDR2 SVGAGI (reference sequence). The CDR3 totals 13 residues. CDR3 DNA: TGTGCCAGCAGCCCCCGGGAGGGTTCACCCCTCCACTTT. Amino acid sequence: CASSPREGSPLHF.

The chain employs TRBV28 and TRBJ2-3; TRBD2 aligns across 12 bases. Germline V gives CDR1 MDHEN, CDR2 SYDVKM. V gave up 6 bases and J gave up 4 bases; unmatched junction bases: 2. The CDR3 spans 14 residues. The CDR3 protein is CASRGLAGADTQYF. Here the CDR3 DNA reads TGTGCCAGCAGGGGACTAGCGGGCGCAGATACGCAGTATTTT.

The chain is built from TRBV2 and TRBJ2-4, with D hard to call. The CDR3 extends over 14 amino acids. V was pared by 3 bases and J by 3 bases, with 9 bases between. In germline, CDR1 is SNHLY, CDR2 FYNNEI. The CDR3 nucleotides are TGTGCCAGCAGTGACAGGCAGCTCAAAAACATTCAGTACTTC. Protein product: CASSDRQLKNIQYF. The full variable domain, completed using reference TRBV2 and TRBJ2-4, is EPEVTQTPSHQVTQMGQEVILRCVPISNHLYFYWYRQILGQKVEFLVSFYNNEISEKSEIFDDQFSVERPDGSNFTLKIRSTKLEDSAMYFCASSDRQLKNIQYFGAGTRLSVL.